This T cell receptor beta chain comes out of a study of blood T cell repertoires in COVID-19. About the research overall: COVID-19 samples collected from the United States, Italy and Spain covered acute and convalescent phases.

Produced via immunoSEQ multiplex PCR; TCRdb's table is partial and in-frame only. Of approximately 300,000 clones listed, 80% to 90% are singletons. This clone was found once. The receptor's source is a woman between 45 and 60 years old with acute or convalescent COVID-19. The sample comprised peripheral blood.

The CDR3 sequence is CSVGLAGTYNEQFF. The CDR3 bases are TGCAGCGTTGGGCTAGCGGGGACCTACAATGAGCAGTTCTTC. The chain couples TRBV29-1 to TRBJ2-1, with 9 positions matching TRBD2. The V gene end was trimmed by 4 bases and the J gene end by 2 bases; junction bases not matched to a gene: 3. In germline, CDR1 is SQVTM, CDR2 ANQGSEA. This CDR3 is 14 amino acids long.